This paragraph covers one T cell receptor beta chain sequence. This sample is drawn from a study of T cell responses to AZD1222 COVID-19 vaccine. CDR1 is SEHNR, CDR2 FQNEAQ, per germline (reference sequence). The V end was cut by 2 bases, the J end by 8 bases, with 6 bases between. This CDR3 region has 11 residues. The data were produced by immunoSEQ multiplex PCR, yet TCRdb's version contains in-frame clones alone and is incomplete. The sample lists under 150,000 clones; less than 90% were seen once. The chain links TRBV7-9 to TRBJ1-2; D is undetermined. Sequencing was performed on peripheral blood, taken on day 0 of AZD1222 vaccination. The source of this sequence is an adult in good health. In DNA, the CDR3 is TGTGCCAGCAGCTTAACGGAGGGCTACACCTTC. It translates to CASSLTEGYTF.